This paragraph reports one T cell receptor beta chain. Antigen unknown. The CDR3 totals 13 residues. Germline V lookup: CDR1 SQVTM, CDR2 ANQGSEA. Trimming removed 4 bases from V and 0 bases from J, with 9 bases in between. The assay was immunoSEQ multiplex PCR, and TCRdb's table has in-frame clones only and misses some. This table holds 100,000 to 120,000 clones, about 85% found once. The data are from a study of T cell responses to AZD1222 COVID-19 vaccine. Study-wide results and caveats: Donors were chiefly white British, with a greater number of females, and clonal diversity was perhaps underestimated.

The sample was peripheral blood, taken on day 0 of AZD1222 vaccination. This sequence originates from an adult in good health. The rearrangement links TRBV29-1 to TRBJ1-1, with D tentatively TRBD1 (5 bases). Here the CDR3 DNA reads TGCAGCGTTGGACAGATCTTGAACACTGAAGCTTTCTTT. It is translated as CSVGQILNTEAFF.